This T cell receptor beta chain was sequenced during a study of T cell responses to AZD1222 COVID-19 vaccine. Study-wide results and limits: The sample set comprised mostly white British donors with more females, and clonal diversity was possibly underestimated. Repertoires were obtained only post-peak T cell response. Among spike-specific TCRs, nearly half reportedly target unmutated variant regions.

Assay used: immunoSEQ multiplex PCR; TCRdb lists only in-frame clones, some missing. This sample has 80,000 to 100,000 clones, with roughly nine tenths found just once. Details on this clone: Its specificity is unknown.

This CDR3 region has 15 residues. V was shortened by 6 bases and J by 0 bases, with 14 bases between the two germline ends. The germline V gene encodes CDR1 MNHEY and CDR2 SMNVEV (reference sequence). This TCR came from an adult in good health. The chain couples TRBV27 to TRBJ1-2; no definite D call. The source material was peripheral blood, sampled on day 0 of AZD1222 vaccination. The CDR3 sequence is CASSRLGSSNYGYTF. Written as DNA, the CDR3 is TGTGCCAGCAGCCGTTTAGGATCCTCTAACTATGGCTACACCTTC.